This T cell receptor (beta chain) was retrieved from a study of PD-L1 blockade in urothelial cancer. The wider study: Atezolizumab (1,200 mg intravenously every 3 weeks) began in about 2014 for patients.

Using immunoSEQ multiplex PCR, the repertoire was profiled, and TCRdb retains in-frame clones only, with some absent. Of tens of thousands of clones listed, 80% to 90% are singletons. From germline, CDR1 is PRHDT and CDR2 FYEKMQ (reference sequence). V was clipped by 4 bases and J by 4 bases; unmatched bases: 4. This CDR3 is 14 amino acids long. Specified time point: pretreatment peripheral blood. Locally advanced or metastatic urothelial carcinoma affected the patients. This clonotype was obtained from a man aged 70 or older with urothelial cancer. This chain joins TRBV13 and TRBJ2-7, with TRBD2 matching over 10 bases. The sample in question was PBMCs, obtained around atezolizumab (anti-PD-L1) treatment. CDR3: CASSSSSGSYEQYF. The CDR3 nucleotides read TGTGCCAGCAGCTCCTCTAGCGGGAGTTACGAGCAGTACTTC.